Listed below are T cell receptor beta chains from one sample, sequenced in a study of regulatory T cells in long-lasting Graves disease. TCRdb analysed the multiplex PCR reads with MiXCR anew, one entry per CDR3 protein. The data contain 510,000 or so distinct CDR3 sequences, 12% of them seen just once; the ten biggest clones take up around 10%. Another study also made use of these data, one on T cells in Graves' hyperthyroidism and ophthalmopathy.

The sequencing here drew on peripheral blood mononuclear cells (PBMCs), taken at new diagnosis, from a patient treated with antithyroid drugs. The receptors were gathered from a woman aged 30 to 39 with Graves disease. The conserved cysteine and the conserved F or W are not part of the CDR3 here. Each record gives: J gene, V gene, clone size, CDR3 protein. Part of the rows lack a size; the others show once, few, many or a class for expanded clones.

TRBJ1-5	TRBV19	many	ASRRAYSGQPQH
TRBJ2-1	TRBV19	many	ASSIDRGRYNEQF
TRBJ2-6	TRBV18	-	ASSPPGRTGANVLT
TRBJ2-7	TRBV4-1	few	ASSQDPRGLYEQY
TRBJ2-1	TRBV5-8	many	ASSLGASGYNEQF
TRBJ2-3	TRBV6-1	many	ASSRTVKILAGVLDTQY
TRBJ2-1	TRBV28	many	ASRPWVPDNEQF
TRBJ2-6	TRBV14	many	ASSQVIRGANVLT
TRBJ2-5	TRBV5-1	-	ASSLGRPRETQY
TRBJ1-5	TRBV2	many	ASSDTGGDQPQH